This T cell receptor beta chain came from a study of shared clonotypes between healthy human individuals. Naive CD8 cells lacked CD45RO, underwent positive selection for CCR7 and left out terminally differentiated effector memory CD45RA+ cells. Generated by immunoSEQ multiplex PCR, the TCRdb table keeps only in-frame clones and is missing some. The table lists approximately 2,200,000 clones, around 93% of them singletons. Germline V gene lookup returns CDR1 SGHNT and CDR2 YENEEA. The CDR3 is made up of 14 amino acids. J was trimmed by 0 bases and V by 5 bases; bases with no gene match: 4. The rearrangement links TRBV11-3 to TRBJ2-7; 7 nucleotides line up with TRBD1. The sample was naive CD8+ T cells from PBMCs. This TCR came from a man aged 18 to 29 in good health. Some clones in this sample may be carry-over from other donors' samples. The CDR3 bases are TGTGCCAGCAGCCTGGACAGGAGCTCCTACGAGCAGTACTTC. The encoded protein is CASSLDRSSYEQYF.